This record concerns one T cell receptor beta chain sequence. Its antigen is not identified. The ends lost 5 bases at V and 7 bases at J; junction bases unmatched: 8. The CDR3 is made up of 14 amino acids. Germline V gene sequence: CDR1 SGHVS, CDR2 FNYEAQ. These data originate in a study of cytomegalovirus exposure and HLA in healthy donors. General study points: In a later analysis, an Asian-associated ancestry cluster reportedly showed fewer N-insertions than the roughly 650-donor mean. Apart from CMV serostatus, no immune exposure information was available.

In the PCR, 60 Vbeta and 13 Jbeta primers were used. Repertoires were generated with immunoSEQ multiplex PCR, while TCRdb's copy carries only in-frame clones and drops some. The sample includes about 140,000 clones, around 81% of them seen just once. This chain uses TRBV7-6 with TRBJ1-2, with 9 bases matching TRBD1. Sample: PBMCs. The source is a middle-aged man in good health and CMV-seropositive. As DNA, the CDR3 is TGTGCCAGCAGCCAACTGGACAGGGGTGGTGGCTACACCTTC. It codes for CASSQLDRGGGYTF.